This is a list of T cell receptor beta chains from one sample in a study of T cell responses to AZD1222 COVID-19 vaccine. Sequencing was performed with immunoSEQ multiplex PCR; in TCRdb, only in-frame clones are kept and a portion is missing. The repertoire holds approximately 160,000 clones, about 91% seen once, with 3% to 4% in the top ten. The specimen comprised peripheral blood, sampled on day 0 of MenACWY control vaccination. Receptors originate from an adult in good health. The CDR3 runs from the conserved cysteine through the conserved F or W. The D gene is left open where the match is weak. Not every row has a clone size; where given, it reads once, few, many or a size class.

>TRBJ1-2|NA|NA|TRBV19
TGTGCCAGTCGGGACAATACGCTCTATGGCTACACCTTC
CASRDNTLYGYTF
>TRBJ1-4|NA|NA|TRBV9
TGTGCCAGCAGCGAGGACGGACTTAATGAAAAACTGTTTTTT
CASSEDGLNEKLFF
>TRBJ2-7|NA|NA|TRBV6-2/TRBV6-3
TGTGCCAGCAGTTACGTGGGCAGTTCGGGCGAGCAGTACTTC
CASSYVGSSGEQYF
>TRBJ2-1|once|NA|TRBV19
TGTGCCAGTAGTATATTGGGGGGAGGGGGCAATGAGCAGTTCTTC
CASSILGGGGNEQFF
>TRBJ1-6|NA|NA|TRBV5-5
TGTGCCAGCAGCATAGACAGGCTCGATAATTCACCCCTCCACTTT
CASSIDRLDNSPLHF
>TRBJ2-3|once|TRBD2|TRBV11-3
TGTGCCAGCAGCCGGACTAGCGCCGCTCGCACAGATACGCAGTATTTT
CASSRTSAARTDTQYF
>TRBJ2-1|NA|NA|TRBV5-6
TGTGCCAGCAGCTTGGTCGGGAGCTCCTACAATGAGCAGTTCTTC
CASSLVGSSYNEQFF
>TRBJ2-3|many|NA|TRBV7-9
TGTGCCAGCAGCTTCGGCGGACCTAGCACAGATACGCAGTATTTT
CASSFGGPSTDTQYF
>TRBJ1-4|few|NA|TRBV7-9
TGTGCCAGCAGCTTAACCCGGGGGGCTAATGAAAAACTGTTTTTT
CASSLTRGANEKLFF
>TRBJ2-1|NA|TRBD2|TRBV24-1
TGTGCCACCAGTGAGCGGACTAGCGGAACCTACAATGAGCAGTTCTTC
CATSERTSGTYNEQFF
>TRBJ1-4|NA|NA|TRBV6-4
TGTGCCAGCAGTGACTCAGTCGGCCCTAATGAAAAACTGTTTTTT
CASSDSVGPNEKLFF
>TRBJ2-1|NA|NA|TRBV20-1
TGCAGTGCTATCCAATCCAATGAGCAGTTCTTC
CSAIQSNEQFF
>TRBJ1-1|NA|TRBD1|TRBV29-1
TGCAGCGTGGGGACAGATGAAGCTTTCTTT
CSVGTDEAFF
>TRBJ1-1|NA|TRBD1|TRBV19
TGTGCCAGTAGTACAGACAGGGCCGGTGGGGCTTTCTTT
CASSTDRAGGAFF
>TRBJ1-6|NA|NA|TRBV28
TGTGCCAGCAGTTCCCTGTACAGCTCCTATAATTCACCCCTCCACTTT
CASSSLYSSYNSPLHF
>TRBJ1-1|NA|NA|TRBV7-9
TGTGCCAGCAGCTCCTTAAAGACAATTACCGTTTCCGAAGCTTTCTTT
CASSSLKTITVSEAFF
>TRBJ2-1|few|NA|TRBV11-1
TGTGCCAGCAGCGTACAGGGGAGGAAGCAGTTCTTC
CASSVQGRKQFF
>TRBJ2-1|once|NA|TRBV6-5
TGTGCCAGCAGTTACGGGGGGGGCATGAACAATGAGCAGTTCTTC
CASSYGGGMNNEQFF
>TRBJ2-2|NA|TRBD1|TRBV11-3
TGTGCCAGCAGCTCGACAGGGGCCGGGGAGCTGTTTTTT
CASSSTGAGELFF
>TRBJ2-7|few|NA|TRBV7-2
TGTGCCAGCAGCTTCCAGGGGGGCTACTCCTACGAGCAGTACTTC
CASSFQGGYSYEQYF
>TRBJ1-3|few|NA|TRBV28
TGTGCCAGCAGGCCTCGTTATGCGTCGTCTGGAAACACCATATATTTT
CASRPRYASSGNTIYF
>TRBJ2-2|NA|TRBD1|TRBV18
TGTGCCAGCTCACCGGGGACAGGGAGCCCAGGGGAGCTGTTTTTT
CASSPGTGSPGELFF
>TRBJ2-7|NA|TRBD1|TRBV11-3
TGTGCCAGCAGCTTTTCGGGACAGGGGGATCCCGAGCAGTACTTC
CASSFSGQGDPEQYF
>TRBJ2-1|NA|NA|TRBV7-2
TGTGCCAGCAGCATAGGCTCAGGGGACTTCCAGTTCTTC
CASSIGSGDFQFF
>TRBJ2-1|once|NA|TRBV6-6
TGTGCCAGCAGCCGGGGACGGTTTAACGACAATGAGCAGTTCTTC
CASSRGRFNDNEQFF
>TRBJ1-4|NA|NA|TRBV9
TGTGCCAGCAGCGTGGGTCTACGTAATGAAAAACTGTTTTTT
CASSVGLRNEKLFF
>TRBJ1-2|few|NA|TRBV28
TGTGCCAGCAGTTTTGTGGGGTTAGGTCGCCCGGGGGGCTACACCTTC
CASSFVGLGRPGGYTF
>TRBJ2-7|NA|TRBD1|TRBV11-3
TGTGCCAGCAGCTTAGCGGGACAGGGGGCAAGAGAGCAGTACTTC
CASSLAGQGAREQYF
>TRBJ1-2|NA|NA|TRBV19
TGTGCCAGTAGTATTACAGGGAACTATGGCTACACCTTC
CASSITGNYGYTF
>TRBJ1-4|NA|NA|TRBV5-6
TGTGCCAGCAGCGGAAGAGGAGGGTTTAATGAAAAACTGTTTTTT
CASSGRGGFNEKLFF
>TRBJ2-1|NA|TRBD2|TRBV6-2/TRBV6-3
TGTGCCAGCAGCTCCGGGACTAGCGGGACCTTAAGCTCCTACAATGAGCAGTTCTTC
CASSSGTSGTLSSYNEQFF
>TRBJ1-5|NA|TRBD1|TRBV15
TGTGCCACCGGACTGACGAGGACAGGCCCTAACTCTGTCCAGCATTTT
CATGLTRTGPNSVQHF
>TRBJ1-1|few|NA|TRBV4-1
TGCGCCAGCAGCCGTGACGGGGCAACTGAAGCTTTCTTT
CASSRDGATEAFF
>TRBJ1-5|NA|NA|TRBV7-2
TGTGCCAGCAGCTTAGATCGGGGAGGCAATCAGCCCCAGCATTTT
CASSLDRGGNQPQHF
>TRBJ2-7|NA|TRBD2|TRBV4-2
TGTGCCAGCAGCCAAGATTTGCCAAGACTAGCGGGGGCCTACGAGCAGTACTTC
CASSQDLPRLAGAYEQYF
>TRBJ2-5|NA|TRBD2|TRBV10-3
TGTGCCATCAGTGAGCGGGAGGGACAAGAGACCCAGTACTTC
CAISEREGQETQYF
>TRBJ2-7|NA|NA|TRBV9
TGTGCCAGCAGCGTAGATGACCTCGAGCAGTACTTC
CASSVDDLEQYF
>TRBJ1-5|NA|NA|TRBV5-1
TGCGCCAGCAGCTTGGGGTACAGGGACAATCAGCCCCAGCATTTT
CASSLGYRDNQPQHF
>TRBJ1-3|NA|NA|TRBV5-6
TGTGCCAGCAGCTACAGGATCCTTTCTGGAAACACCATATATTTT
CASSYRILSGNTIYF
>TRBJ2-5|NA|NA|TRBV7-2
TGTGCCAGCAGCTTAGGGTCGGGACGTCAAGAGACCCAGTACTTC
CASSLGSGRQETQYF
>TRBJ1-2|NA|NA|TRBV27
TGTGCCAGCAGTTTGGGACCGGGACTTAACTATGGCTACACCTTC
CASSLGPGLNYGYTF
>TRBJ1-4|NA|NA|TRBV5-1
TGCGCCAGCAGCATATCTGGGGCTAATGAAAAACTGTTTTTT
CASSISGANEKLFF
>TRBJ2-7|NA|TRBD2|TRBV27
TGTGCCAGCAGTAGGACTAGCGGCTCCTACGAGCAGTACTTC
CASSRTSGSYEQYF
>TRBJ2-7|NA|TRBD1|TRBV7-9
TGTGCCAGCAGCTCGGGACAGGGGGCGAGGGAGCAGTACTTC
CASSSGQGAREQYF
>TRBJ1-1|NA|NA|TRBV27
TGTGCCAGCAGTTTATCGATCATCCCGGGACGCACTGAAGCTTTCTTT
CASSLSIIPGRTEAFF
>TRBJ1-2|few|NA|TRBV28
TGTGCCAGCAGTTTCCGCAGGGGCTATGGCTACACCTTC
CASSFRRGYGYTF
>TRBJ2-5|NA|TRBD2|TRBV7-2
TGTGCCAGCAGCAGGACTAGCGGGTTTCTCTTAGGGGAGACCCAGTACTTC
CASSRTSGFLLGETQYF
>TRBJ1-6|NA|TRBD1|TRBV4-3
TGCGCCAGCAGCCACACTCCGGACAGGGCACAATCACCCCTCCACTTT
CASSHTPDRAQSPLHF
>TRBJ1-4|once|TRBD1|TRBV4-1
TGCGCCAGCAGCCGGACACCGGGACAGGATGAAAAACTGTTTTTT
CASSRTPGQDEKLFF
>TRBJ2-1|few|TRBD2|TRBV6-5
TGTGCCAGCGGAAGGGGACTAGCGGGGGGCAATGAGCAGTTCTTC
CASGRGLAGGNEQFF
>TRBJ2-6|NA|NA|TRBV11-3
TGTGCCAGCAGCTCAAGGTTCGCTGGGGCCAACGTCCTGACTTTC
CASSSRFAGANVLTF
>TRBJ2-7|few|TRBD1|TRBV6-6
TGTGCCAGCACCACTTCCGGGACAGAGACCTACGAGCAGTACTTC
CASTTSGTETYEQYF
>TRBJ1-2|NA|NA|TRBV5-1
TGCGCCAGCGCCTGGGGCGATTCTAACTATGGCTACACCTTC
CASAWGDSNYGYTF
>TRBJ1-3|NA|NA|TRBV27
TGTGCCAGCAGCCCAGGGGTAGCTGGAGGAAACACCATATATTTT
CASSPGVAGGNTIYF
>TRBJ2-1|once|TRBD2|TRBV18
TGTGCCAGCTCACCGGGACTAGCGGGGACCTACAATGAGCAGTTCTTC
CASSPGLAGTYNEQFF
>TRBJ1-2|NA|TRBD1|TRBV28
TGTGCCAGCAATGGGGGGGGGACAGGGAGCTATGGCTACACCTTC
CASNGGGTGSYGYTF
>TRBJ2-1|NA|NA|TRBV6-2/TRBV6-3
TGTGCCAGCAGTTACAGGGGATATGAGCAGTTCTTC
CASSYRGYEQFF
>TRBJ1-1|NA|TRBD1|TRBV7-9
TGTGCCAGCCTGACAGGGGCGGTCACTGAAGCTTTCTTT
CASLTGAVTEAFF
>TRBJ1-1|NA|TRBD1|TRBV11-1
TGTGCCAGCAGCTTGCGGACAGGTGGGACTGAAGCTTTCTTT
CASSLRTGGTEAFF